The sequence of this TCR beta chain was determined in a study of post-analysis software for immune sequencing data. Overall study results and limits: In patients, about 5 TRBV segments were more frequent than in controls, with TRBV5-6, TRBV5-1 and TRBV20-1 among them.

V dropped 0 bases and J dropped 7 bases, with 13 bases sitting between them. In germline, CDR1 is SGHAT, CDR2 FQNNGV. The CDR3 is 15 residues long. Each TCR beta cDNA library carried unique molecular identifiers. TCRdb recomputed calls from the PCR reads with MiXCR, one row per CDR3 protein. The profile shows more than 500,000 distinct CDR3 sequences, roughly 34% of them singletons. A remark on this clonotype: The antigen is undetermined.

This chain joins TRBV11-2 and TRBJ1-5, with a possible D match to TRBD1 (5 bases). What was sequenced was blood. This sequence originates from a girl aged 2-17 years with multiple sclerosis. Written as DNA, the CDR3 is TGTGCCAGCAGCTTAGATTGGGGCGGGAAGCAGCCCCAGCATTTT. It specifies CASSLDWGGKQPQHF.